Below are 11 T cell receptor beta chains sequenced from a single sample in a study of T cells in Graves' hyperthyroidism and ophthalmopathy (dated by TCRdb to the late 2010s). Library preparation was by multiplex PCR. Instrument used: Illumina HiSeq 2000. Amplification of TCR beta CDR3 regions was carried out from RNA transcripts. The TCR CDR3 was subjected to a first round of RT-PCR using the HTBI primer set and the Qiagen OneStep RT-PCR kit. The public reads were reanalyzed by TCRdb: fastp trimming at Q25, MiXCR alignment, in-frame beta chains only. Under each unique CDR3 protein, matching rows form one entry showing the most common genes and DNA. The sample has 500,000 to 600,000 distinct CDR3 sequences on record, just under 20% of them singletons. Less than 55% of the sample is taken by the ten largest. Material for sequencing was blood. All receptors come from a man in his forties or fifties with Graves' ophthalmopathy.

In this sample, this clonotype turned up a few times. This chain uses TRBV2 with TRBJ1-6, with D unresolved. Per the germline V gene, CDR1 is SNHLY and CDR2 is FYNNEI. The V and J ends lost 4 bases and 0 bases respectively, with 10 bases between them. The CDR3 is 16 amino acids. DNA of the CDR3: TGTGCCAGCAGTGGGAGGTGGAGCTCCTATAATTCACCCCTCCACTTT. It specifies CASSGRWSSYNSPLHF.

V is TRBV5-8 and J is TRBJ1-4; D is possibly TRBD1 (5 bases). From germline, CDR1 is SGHTS and CDR2 YDEGEE. The CDR3 has 16 residues. The V and J ends lost 0 bases and 0 bases respectively, with 9 bases between them. This chain's CDR3 is CASSLVQEATNEKLFF. CDR3 coding DNA: TGTGCCAGCAGCTTGGTACAGGAAGCAACTAATGAAAAACTGTTTTTT.

J is TRBJ2-4 and V is TRBV7-2; tentative D call: TRBD1 (6 bases). V was pared by 5 bases and J by 10 bases, with 18 bases between. The CDR3 sequence is 14 residues long. Germline V CDR1 and CDR2: SGHTA, FQGNSA. The CDR3: CASSPRERTAIQYF. The CDR3 DNA is TGTGCCAGCAGCCCGAGGGAGAGGACAGCTATTCAGTACTTC.

This clonotype has more than one count but fewer than ten. A single base separates this from a much larger clone, so it may be a read error. The chain employs TRBV29-1 and TRBJ1-1, with D uncertain. Germline values: CDR1 SQVTM, CDR2 ANQGSEA. The CDR3 spans 13 residues. As DNA, the CDR3 is TGCGGCGTTGACCGACCGGAGAACACTGAAGCTTTCTTT. The encoded protein is CGVDRPENTEAFF.

This clonotype came up many times. The rearrangement uses TRBV28 and TRBJ2-7, with a possible D match to TRBD1 (6 bases). V was cut by 2 bases and J by 6 bases, with 17 bases left in between. Germline V gene lookup returns CDR1 MDHEN and CDR2 SYDVKM. The CDR3 runs 15 residues. CDR3 region: CASSLVQGNMGEQYF. The CDR3 nucleotides read TGTGCCAGCAGTTTAGTCCAGGGGAATATGGGCGAGCAGTACTTC.

This clonotype was found a few times. The chain carries TRBV11-2 and TRBJ2-7; D gene unclear. The CDR3 length is 13 residues. V lost 2 bases to trimming and J lost 9 bases, with 14 bases between them. Germline CDR1 is SGHAT and CDR2 is FQNNGV. CDR3 in amino acids: CASSLNLMPRQYF. DNA for the CDR3: TGTGCCAGCAGCTTAAATCTGATGCCTAGGCAGTACTTC. The full variable domain, completed using reference TRBV11-2 and TRBJ2-7, is EAGVAQSPRYKIIEKRQSVAFWCNPISGHATLYWYQQILGQGPKLLIQFQNNGVVDDSQLPKDRFSAERLKGVDSTLKIQPAKLEDSAVYLCASSLNLMPRQYFGPGTRLTVT.

The chain is built from TRBV6-2 or TRBV6-3 and TRBJ2-7; D is ambiguous. Trimming left V 5 bases short and J 2 bases short, with 13 bases between. Germline V gives CDR1 MNHEY, CDR2 SVGEGT. The length of the CDR3 is 14 residues. The CDR3 region has the DNA TGTGCCAGCAGTACCAGACCATCGCCCTACGAGCAGTACTTC. Amino acids: CASSTRPSPYEQYF.

This clonotype was seen repeatedly, ten times or more. The chain recombines TRBV6-1 with TRBJ1-1; D unclear. CDR3 length: 11 amino acids. The ends were cut back, 6 bases at V and 7 bases at J, with 9 bases in the middle. Germline V CDR1 and CDR2: MNHNS, SASEGT. The CDR3, as DNA: TGTGCCAGCAGGAGGGATGGTGAAGCTTTCTTT. Encoded protein: CASRRDGEAFF.

The CDR3 loop reads CASRRAGGPDTQYF. CDR3 nucleotides: TGTGCCAGCAGGAGGGCGGGGGGGCCAGATACGCAGTATTTT. V gene TRBV6-1 combines with J gene TRBJ2-3; 9 nucleotides line up with TRBD2. The CDR3 runs to 14 residues. The germline V gene has CDR1 MNHNS and CDR2 SASEGT. With 6 bases clipped from V and 4 bases from J, the junction kept 5 bases outside the gene matches.

This clonotype was detected ten times or more. The rearrangement uses TRBV2 and TRBJ2-5, with 14 bases that match TRBD2. The V segment lost 5 bases and the J segment 5 bases; nucleotides outside the gene matches: 10. Per the germline V gene, CDR1 is SNHLY and CDR2 is FYNNEI. This CDR3 has 17 amino acids. CDR3 in amino acids: CASSRLAGGRGLETQYF. CDR3 sequence (DNA): TGTGCCAGCAGTCGACTAGCGGGGGGGCGAGGGTTGGAGACCCAGTACTTC.

The chain links TRBV10-3 to TRBJ2-7; 8 bases are shared with TRBD1. The germline V gene has CDR1 ENHRY and CDR2 SYGVKD. This CDR3 spans 13 amino acids. V was pared by 7 bases and J by 5 bases, with 7 bases of the junction left unmatched. DNA of the CDR3: TGTGCCATCACTCCGGTGGACAGGGACGAGCAGTACTTC. It specifies CAITPVDRDEQYF.